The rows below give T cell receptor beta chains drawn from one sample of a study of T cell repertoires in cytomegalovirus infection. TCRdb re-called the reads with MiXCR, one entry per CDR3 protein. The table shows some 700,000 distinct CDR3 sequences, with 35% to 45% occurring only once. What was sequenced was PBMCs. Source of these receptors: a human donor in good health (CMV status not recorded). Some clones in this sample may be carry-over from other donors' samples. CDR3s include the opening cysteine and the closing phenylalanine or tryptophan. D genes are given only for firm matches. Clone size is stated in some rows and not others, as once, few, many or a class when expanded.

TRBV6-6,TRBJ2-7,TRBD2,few,CASMVGSGRSNYEQYF,TGTGCCAGCATGGTCGGTAGCGGGAGGTCAAACTACGAGCAGTACTTC
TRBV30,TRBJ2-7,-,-,CAWSYGREQYF,TGTGCCTGGAGTTACGGCCGCGAGCAGTACTTC
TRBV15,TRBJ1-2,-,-,CATSRENSGYTF,TGTGCCACCAGCAGAGAAAATTCTGGCTACACCTTC
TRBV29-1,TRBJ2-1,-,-,CSVDWAPNEQFF,TGCAGCGTTGACTGGGCCCCTAATGAGCAGTTCTTC
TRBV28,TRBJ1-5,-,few,CASSLQRRSNQPQHF,TGTGCCAGCAGTTTACAGAGACGTAGCAATCAGCCCCAGCATTTT
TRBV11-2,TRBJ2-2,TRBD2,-,CASSLRGGLSGELFF,TGTGCCAGCAGCTTGCGGGGGGGCCTTTCCGGGGAGCTGTTTTTT
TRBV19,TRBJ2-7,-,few,CASSINQGQDEQYF,TGTGCCAGTAGTATTAACCAGGGGCAGGACGAGCAGTACTTC
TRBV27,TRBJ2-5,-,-,CASSPEGWQETQYF,TGTGCCAGCAGTCCCGAGGGCTGGCAAGAGACCCAGTACTTC
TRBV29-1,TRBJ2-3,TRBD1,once,CSVIPGQSTDTQYF,TGCAGCGTCATACCGGGACAGAGCACAGATACGCAGTATTTT
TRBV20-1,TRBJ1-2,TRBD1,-,CSARLTGDFYGYTF,TGCAGTGCTAGGCTGACAGGGGACTTCTATGGCTACACCTTC
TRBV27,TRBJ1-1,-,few,CASSNGRNTEAFF,TGTGCCAGCAGCAACGGGAGGAACACTGAAGCTTTCTTT
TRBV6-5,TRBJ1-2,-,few,CASRPGDRLGHRHYGYTF,TGTGCCAGCAGACCAGGGGATCGGCTAGGCCACCGACACTATGGCTACACCTTC
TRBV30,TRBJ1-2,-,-,CAEVDGRDYGYTF,TGTGCGGAGGTAGACGGACGGGACTATGGCTACACCTTC
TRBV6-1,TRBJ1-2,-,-,CASSEQSNYGYTF,TGTGCCAGCAGTGAACAAAGTAACTATGGCTACACCTTC
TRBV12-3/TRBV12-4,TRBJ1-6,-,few,CASSLMGSSYNSPLHF,TGTGCCAGCAGTTTAATGGGGAGCTCCTATAATTCACCCCTCCACTTT
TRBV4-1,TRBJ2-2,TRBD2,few,CASSQDPGGRYTGELFF,TGCGCCAGCAGCCAAGATCCGGGCGGGAGGTACACCGGGGAGCTGTTTTTT
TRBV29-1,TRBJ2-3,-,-,CSAETVPDTQYF,TGCAGCGCGGAGACAGTCCCAGATACGCAGTATTTT
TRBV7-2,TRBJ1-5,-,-,CASSSPGDQPQHF,TGTGCCAGCAGCTCCCCGGGTGATCAGCCCCAGCATTTT
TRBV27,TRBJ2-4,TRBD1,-,CASSLSNRGNIQYF,TGTGCCAGCAGTTTATCGAACAGGGGAAACATTCAGTACTTC
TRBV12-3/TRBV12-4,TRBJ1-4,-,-,CASSSDATSNEKLFF,TGTGCCAGCAGTTCGGACGCCACCTCTAATGAAAAACTGTTTTTT
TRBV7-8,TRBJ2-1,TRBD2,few,CASSLMSGTSSYNEQFF,TGTGCCAGCAGCTTAATGTCCGGGACTAGCTCCTACAATGAGCAGTTCTTC
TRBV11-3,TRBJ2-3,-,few,CASSRAGADTQYF,TGTGCCAGCAGCCGAGCGGGTGCAGATACGCAGTATTTT
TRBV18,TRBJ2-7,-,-,CASSPMVGVPDNEQYF,TGTGCCAGCTCACCAATGGTGGGAGTCCCTGACAACGAGCAGTACTTC
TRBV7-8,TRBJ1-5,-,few,CASRPGRGLRQPQHF,TGTGCCAGCAGACCAGGGAGGGGTCTACGGCAGCCCCAGCATTTT
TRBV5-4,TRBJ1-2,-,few,CASSLGQEPYGYTF,TGTGCCAGCAGCTTGGGACAGGAACCCTATGGCTACACCTTC
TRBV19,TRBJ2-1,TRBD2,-,CASSIGILAGGRAYNEQFF,TGTGCCAGTAGTATTGGAATACTAGCGGGAGGTCGAGCCTACAATGAGCAGTTCTTC
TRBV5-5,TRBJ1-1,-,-,CASSSYDNTEAFF,TGTGCCAGCAGCTCCTATGATAACACTGAAGCTTTCTTT
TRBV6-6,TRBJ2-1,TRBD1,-,CASSRSGQPFNEQFF,TGTGCCAGCAGTCGTTCGGGACAGCCCTTCAATGAGCAGTTCTTC
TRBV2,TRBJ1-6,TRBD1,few,CASRGQGVYNSPLHF,TGTGCCAGCAGAGGACAGGGGGTTTATAATTCACCCCTCCACTTT
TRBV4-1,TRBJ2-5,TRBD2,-,CASSQDLSAGGTQYF,TGCGCCAGCAGCCAAGATTTGTCTGCGGGGGGGACCCAGTACTTC
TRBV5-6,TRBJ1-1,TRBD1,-,CASSGDREGTEAFF,TGTGCCAGCAGCGGGGACAGGGAAGGCACTGAAGCTTTCTTT
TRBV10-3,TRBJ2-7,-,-,CAISGGRGLAEQYF,TGTGCCATCAGTGGGGGTCGGGGACTGGCGGAGCAGTACTTC
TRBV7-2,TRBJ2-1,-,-,CASSLENRNEQFF,TGTGCCAGCAGCTTGGAGAACAGAAATGAGCAGTTCTTC
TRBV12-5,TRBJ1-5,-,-,CASGQRKVQPQHF,TGTGCTAGTGGCCAGCGTAAAGTTCAGCCCCAGCATTTT
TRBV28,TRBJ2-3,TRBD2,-,CASSPGPGDRSGVSTDTQYF,TGTGCCAGCAGCCCAGGCCCAGGGGATCGTAGCGGGGTTAGCACAGATACGCAGTATTTT
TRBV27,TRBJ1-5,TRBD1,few,CASSLSAGGRNQPQHF,TGTGCCAGCAGTTTATCGGCAGGGGGTCGGAATCAGCCCCAGCATTTT
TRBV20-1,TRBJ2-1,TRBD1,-,CSAYRGEYNEQFF,TGCAGTGCTTACAGGGGGGAGTACAATGAGCAGTTCTTC
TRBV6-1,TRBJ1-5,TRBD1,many,CASSDRGGSNQPQHF,TGTGCCAGCAGTGACAGGGGGGGGAGCAATCAGCCCCAGCATTTT
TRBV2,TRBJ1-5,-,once,CASSRRSSNQPQHF,TGTGCCAGCAGTCGCCGGTCCTCTAATCAGCCCCAGCATTTT
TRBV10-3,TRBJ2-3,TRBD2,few,CAIGRAGRTDTQYF,TGTGCCATCGGCCGAGCGGGACGCACAGATACGCAGTATTTT
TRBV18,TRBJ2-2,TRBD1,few,CASSIQGADTGELFF,TGTGCCAGCTCGATACAGGGGGCGGACACCGGGGAGCTGTTTTTT
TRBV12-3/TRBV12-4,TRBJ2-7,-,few,CASSPTGQSYEQYF,TGTGCCAGCAGCCCCACCGGACAGTCCTACGAGCAGTACTTC
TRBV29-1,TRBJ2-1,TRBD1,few,CSVAGPGQGGTEQFF,TGCAGCGTTGCCGGCCCGGGACAGGGGGGAACTGAGCAGTTCTTC
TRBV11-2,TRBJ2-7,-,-,CASSLVAGYDFEQYF,TGTGCCAGCAGCTTAGTGGCGGGGTATGACTTCGAGCAGTACTTC
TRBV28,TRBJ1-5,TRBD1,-,CASSNRQGSGGYSNQPQHF,TGTGCCAGCAGTAACCGACAGGGTTCGGGGGGTTATAGCAATCAGCCCCAGCATTTT